This T cell receptor beta chain stems from a study of shared clonotypes between healthy human individuals. Genomic DNA belonging to each subset was distributed in equal measure over several immunoSEQ plates. Only in-frame clones appear in the TCRdb table, and some are missing; sequencing was by immunoSEQ multiplex PCR. Counted here are millions of clones, approximately 95% occurring once; the ten biggest clones make up 0.85% to 1.3%. The naive CD8 fraction comprised CD45RO-negative cells positively selected for CCR7 and excluded terminally differentiated effector memory CD45RA+ cells. This CDR3 comprises 13 residues. Germline values: CDR1 LGHNA, CDR2 YNFKEQ. Trimming stripped 4 bases from V and 8 bases from J, with 14 bases between.

The sequencing input was naive CD8+ T cells sorted from blood. V gene TRBV4-2 combines with J gene TRBJ1-2, with unresolved D. The source of this sequence is a man between 18 and 29 years old in good health. In DNA form, the CDR3 reads TGTGCCAGCAGCCCCCCGGAGGCGGAGGGCTACACCTTC. Its protein product is CASSPPEAEGYTF.